This TCR beta chain derives from a study of T cells in tuberculosis. As regards this clone: Its specificity is not known.

The CDR3 runs 15 residues. CDR1 and CDR2 from the germline V gene are MNHNS and SASEGT. The V and J ends lost 2 bases and 7 bases, in that order; junction bases with no gene match: 9. Time point here: new active TB diagnosis, blood taken before or within 7 days of starting treatment. Notes on the study in general: Classification accuracy was 87% (AUROC 0.7 to 0.95) with the GMM-specific repertoire.

This table comes from immunoSEQ multiplex PCR, and its TCRdb copy is limited to in-frame clones, with some not included. The data hold under 45,000 clones, with around 90% observed a single time. The source was PBMCs, collected at tuberculosis diagnosis. The source is an adult with tuberculosis. This sequence joins TRBV6-1 and TRBJ2-7, with TRBD2 identical over 9 bases. The DNA for the CDR3 is TGTGCCAGCAGTGAAAGGGCTAGCGGGGCTTGGGAGCAGTACTTC. This encodes CASSERASGAWEQYF.